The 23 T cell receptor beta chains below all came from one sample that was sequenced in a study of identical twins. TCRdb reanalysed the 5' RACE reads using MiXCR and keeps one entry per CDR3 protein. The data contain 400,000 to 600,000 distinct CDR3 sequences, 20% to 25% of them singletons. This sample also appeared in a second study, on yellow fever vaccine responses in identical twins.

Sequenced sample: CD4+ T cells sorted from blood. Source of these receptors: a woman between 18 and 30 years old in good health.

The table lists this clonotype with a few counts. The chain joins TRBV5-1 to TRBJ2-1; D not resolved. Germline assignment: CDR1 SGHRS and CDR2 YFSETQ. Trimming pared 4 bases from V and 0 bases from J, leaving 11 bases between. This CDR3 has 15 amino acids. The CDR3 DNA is TGCGCCAGCAGCCCAAGCAACCCCTCCTACAATGAGCAGTTCTTC. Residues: CASSPSNPSYNEQFF.

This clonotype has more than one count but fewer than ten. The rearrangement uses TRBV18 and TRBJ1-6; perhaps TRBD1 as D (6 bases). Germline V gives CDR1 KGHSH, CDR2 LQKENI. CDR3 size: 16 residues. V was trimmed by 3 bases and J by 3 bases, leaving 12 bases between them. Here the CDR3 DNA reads TGTGCCAGCTCACCTAGGACAGAGAGCTATAATTCACCCCTCCACTTT. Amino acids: CASSPRTESYNSPLHF.

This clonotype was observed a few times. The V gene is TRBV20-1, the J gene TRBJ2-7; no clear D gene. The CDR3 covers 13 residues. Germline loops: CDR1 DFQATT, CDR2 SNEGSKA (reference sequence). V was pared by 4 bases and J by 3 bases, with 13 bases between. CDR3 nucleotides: TGCAGTGCTACTTCGGTTTTGGACTACGAGCAGTACGTC. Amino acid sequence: CSATSVLDYEQYV.

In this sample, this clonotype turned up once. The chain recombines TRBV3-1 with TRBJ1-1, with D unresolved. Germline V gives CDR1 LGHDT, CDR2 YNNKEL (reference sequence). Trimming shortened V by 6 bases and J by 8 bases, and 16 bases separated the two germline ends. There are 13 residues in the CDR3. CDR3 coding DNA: TGTGCCAGCAGAGCCAAGTGGGCGGAGGAAGCTTTCTTT. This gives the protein CASRAKWAEEAFF.

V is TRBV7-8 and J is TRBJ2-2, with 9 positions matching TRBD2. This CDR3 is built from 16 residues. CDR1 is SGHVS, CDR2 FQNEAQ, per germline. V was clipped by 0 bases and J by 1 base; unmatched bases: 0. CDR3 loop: CASSLASGGNTGELFF. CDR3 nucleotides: TGTGCCAGCAGCTTAGCTAGCGGGGGGAACACCGGGGAGCTGTTTTTT.

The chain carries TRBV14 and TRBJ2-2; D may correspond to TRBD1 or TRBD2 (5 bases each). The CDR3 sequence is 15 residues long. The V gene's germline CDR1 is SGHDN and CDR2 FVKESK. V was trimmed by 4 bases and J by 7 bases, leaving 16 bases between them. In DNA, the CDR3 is TGTGCCAGCAGCCCTCGGGACGCCATCGACGGGGAGCTGTTTTTT. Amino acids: CASSPRDAIDGELFF.

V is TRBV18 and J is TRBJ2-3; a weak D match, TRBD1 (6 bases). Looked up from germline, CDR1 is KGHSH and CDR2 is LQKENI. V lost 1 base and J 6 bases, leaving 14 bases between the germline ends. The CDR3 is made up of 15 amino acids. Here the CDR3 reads CASSPRTATGDTQYF. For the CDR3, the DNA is TGTGCCAGCTCACCACGGACAGCAACGGGCGATACGCAGTATTTT.

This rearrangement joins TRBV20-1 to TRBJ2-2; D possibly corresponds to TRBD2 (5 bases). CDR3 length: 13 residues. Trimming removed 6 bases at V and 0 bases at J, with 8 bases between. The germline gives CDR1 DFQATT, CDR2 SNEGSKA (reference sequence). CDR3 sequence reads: CSALLANTGELFF. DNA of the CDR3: TGCAGTGCCCTACTAGCGAACACCGGGGAGCTGTTTTTT.

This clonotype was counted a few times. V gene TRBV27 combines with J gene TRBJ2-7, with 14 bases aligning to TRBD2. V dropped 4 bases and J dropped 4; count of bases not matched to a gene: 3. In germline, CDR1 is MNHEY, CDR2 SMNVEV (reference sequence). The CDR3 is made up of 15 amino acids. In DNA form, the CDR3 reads TGTGCCAGCAGTTGGGGACTAGCGGGAGTGTACGAGCAGTACTTC. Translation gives CASSWGLAGVYEQYF.

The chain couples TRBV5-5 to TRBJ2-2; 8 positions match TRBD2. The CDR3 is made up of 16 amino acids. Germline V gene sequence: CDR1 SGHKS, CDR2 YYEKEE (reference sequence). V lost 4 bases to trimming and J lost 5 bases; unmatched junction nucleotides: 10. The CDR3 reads CASSLSLAGLTGELFF. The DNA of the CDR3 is TGTGCCAGCAGCCTTTCGTTAGCGGGGCTGACCGGGGAGCTGTTTTTT.

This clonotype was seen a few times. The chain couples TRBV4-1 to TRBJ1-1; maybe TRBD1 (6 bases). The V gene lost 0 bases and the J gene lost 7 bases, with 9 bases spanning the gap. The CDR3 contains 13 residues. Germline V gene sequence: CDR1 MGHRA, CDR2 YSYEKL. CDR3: CASSQETGYEAFF. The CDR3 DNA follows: TGCGCCAGCAGCCAAGAAACAGGGTATGAAGCTTTCTTT.

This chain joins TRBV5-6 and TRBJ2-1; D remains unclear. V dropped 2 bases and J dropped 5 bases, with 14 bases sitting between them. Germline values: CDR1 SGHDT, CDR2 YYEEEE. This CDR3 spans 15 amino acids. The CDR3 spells CASSFNFRTNNEQFF. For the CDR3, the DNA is TGTGCCAGCAGCTTTAATTTTAGAACGAACAATGAGCAGTTCTTC.

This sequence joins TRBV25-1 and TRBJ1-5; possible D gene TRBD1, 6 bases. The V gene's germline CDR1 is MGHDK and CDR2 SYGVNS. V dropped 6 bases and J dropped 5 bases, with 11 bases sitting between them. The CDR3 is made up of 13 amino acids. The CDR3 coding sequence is TGTGCCAGCAGCGATCCAGGGGATCAGCCCCAGCATTTT. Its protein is CASSDPGDQPQHF.

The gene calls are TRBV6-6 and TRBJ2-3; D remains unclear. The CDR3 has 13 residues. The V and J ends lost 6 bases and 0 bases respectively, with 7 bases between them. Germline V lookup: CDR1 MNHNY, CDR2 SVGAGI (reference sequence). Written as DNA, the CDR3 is TGTGCCAGCAGACTACCTAGCACAGATACGCAGTATTTT. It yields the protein CASRLPSTDTQYF.

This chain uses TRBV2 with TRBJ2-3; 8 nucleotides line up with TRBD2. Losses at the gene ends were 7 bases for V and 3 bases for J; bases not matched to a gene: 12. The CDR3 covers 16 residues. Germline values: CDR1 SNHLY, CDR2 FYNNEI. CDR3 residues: CASTERGLVGTDTQYF. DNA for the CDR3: TGTGCCAGCACTGAGAGGGGACTAGTTGGAACAGATACGCAGTATTTT.

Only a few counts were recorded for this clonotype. The DNA for the CDR3 is TGTGCCAGCAGCTTAGCGGGAACGATCAATGAGCAGTTCTTC. This translates into CASSLAGTINEQFF. The chain uses TRBV7-2 and TRBJ2-1, with no clear D. The V gene lost 0 bases and the J gene lost 6 bases, with 9 bases spanning the gap. There are 14 residues in the CDR3. CDR1 is SGHTA, CDR2 FQGNSA, per germline.

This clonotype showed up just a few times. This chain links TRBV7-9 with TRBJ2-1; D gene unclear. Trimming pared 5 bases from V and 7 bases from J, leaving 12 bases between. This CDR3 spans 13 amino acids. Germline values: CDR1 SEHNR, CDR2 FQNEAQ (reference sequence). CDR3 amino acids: CASSGRHSNEQFF. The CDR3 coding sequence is TGTGCCAGCAGCGGGCGACATAGTAATGAGCAGTTCTTC.

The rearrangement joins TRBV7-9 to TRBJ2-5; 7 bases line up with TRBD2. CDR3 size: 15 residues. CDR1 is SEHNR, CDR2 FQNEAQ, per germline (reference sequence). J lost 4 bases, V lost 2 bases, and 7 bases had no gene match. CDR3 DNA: TGTGCCAGCAGCTTACTGACAAAGCGGGGAGAGACCCAGTACTTC. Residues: CASSLLTKRGETQYF.

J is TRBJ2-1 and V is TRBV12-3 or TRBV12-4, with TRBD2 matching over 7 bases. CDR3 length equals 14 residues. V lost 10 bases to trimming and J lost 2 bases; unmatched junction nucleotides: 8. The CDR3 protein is CATRSSGTYNEQFF. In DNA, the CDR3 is TGTGCCACCCGGTCTAGCGGTACCTACAATGAGCAGTTCTTC.

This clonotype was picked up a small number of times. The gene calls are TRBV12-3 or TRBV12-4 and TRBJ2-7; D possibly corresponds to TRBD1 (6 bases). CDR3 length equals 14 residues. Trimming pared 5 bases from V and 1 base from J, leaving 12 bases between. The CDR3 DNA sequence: TGTGCCAGCAGTCGGGACAAGGGATCCTACGAGCAGTACGTC. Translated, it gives CASSRDKGSYEQYV.

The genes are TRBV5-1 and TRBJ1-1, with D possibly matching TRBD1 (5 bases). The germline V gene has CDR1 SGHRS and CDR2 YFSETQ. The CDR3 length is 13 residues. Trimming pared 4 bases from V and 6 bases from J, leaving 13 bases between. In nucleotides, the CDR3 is TGCGCCAGCAGCAATAACAGGTCCCCTGAAGCTTTCTTT. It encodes CASSNNRSPEAFF.

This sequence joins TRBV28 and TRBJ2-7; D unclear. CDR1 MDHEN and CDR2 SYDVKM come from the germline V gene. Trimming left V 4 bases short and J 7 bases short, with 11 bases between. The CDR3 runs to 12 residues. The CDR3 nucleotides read TGTGCCAGCAGTTCATGGCTTGGGGAGCAGTACTTC. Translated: CASSSWLGEQYF.

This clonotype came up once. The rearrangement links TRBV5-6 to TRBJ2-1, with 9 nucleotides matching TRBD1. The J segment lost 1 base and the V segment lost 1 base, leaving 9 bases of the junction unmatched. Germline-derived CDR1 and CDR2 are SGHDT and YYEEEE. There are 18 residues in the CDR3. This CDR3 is CASSLLRQGVSSYNEQFF. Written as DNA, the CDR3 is TGTGCCAGCAGCTTGCTTAGACAGGGGGTCTCATCCTACAATGAGCAGTTCTTC.